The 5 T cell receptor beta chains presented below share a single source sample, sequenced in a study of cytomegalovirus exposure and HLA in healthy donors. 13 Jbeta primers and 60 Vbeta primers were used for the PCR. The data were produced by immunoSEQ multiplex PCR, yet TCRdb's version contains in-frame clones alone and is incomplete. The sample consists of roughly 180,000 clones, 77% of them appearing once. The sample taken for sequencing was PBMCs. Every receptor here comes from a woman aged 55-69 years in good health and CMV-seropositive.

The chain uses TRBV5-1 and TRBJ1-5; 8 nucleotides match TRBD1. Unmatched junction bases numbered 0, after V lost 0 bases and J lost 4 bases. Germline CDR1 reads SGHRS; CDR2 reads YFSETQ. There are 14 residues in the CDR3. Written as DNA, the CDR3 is TGCGCCAGCAGCTTGGGGGACAGGAATCAGCCCCAGCATTTT. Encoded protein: CASSLGDRNQPQHF. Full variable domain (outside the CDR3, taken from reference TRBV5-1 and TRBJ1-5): KAGVTQTPRYLIKTRGQQVTLSCSPISGHRSVSWYQQTPGQGLQFLFEYFSETQRNKGNFPGRFSGRQFSNSRSEMNVSTLELGDSALYLCASSLGDRNQPQHFGDGTRLSIL.

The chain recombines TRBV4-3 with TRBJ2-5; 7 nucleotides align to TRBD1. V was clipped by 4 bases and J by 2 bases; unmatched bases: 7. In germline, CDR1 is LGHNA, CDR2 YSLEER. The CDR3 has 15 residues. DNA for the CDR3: TGCGCCAGCAGCCCCAACAGGGGCAATCAAGAGACCCAGTACTTC. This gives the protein CASSPNRGNQETQYF.

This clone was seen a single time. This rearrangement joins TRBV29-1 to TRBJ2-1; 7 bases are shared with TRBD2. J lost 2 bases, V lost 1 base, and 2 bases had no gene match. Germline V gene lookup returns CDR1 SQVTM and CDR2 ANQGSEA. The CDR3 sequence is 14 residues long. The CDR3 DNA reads TGCAGCGTTGAAGCGCTAGCGGCCTACAATGAGCAGTTCTTC. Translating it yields CSVEALAAYNEQFF.

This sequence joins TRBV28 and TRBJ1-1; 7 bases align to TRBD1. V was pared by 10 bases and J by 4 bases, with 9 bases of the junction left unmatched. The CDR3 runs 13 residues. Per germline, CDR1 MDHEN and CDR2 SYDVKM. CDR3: CAIINRGGTEAFF. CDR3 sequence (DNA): TGTGCCATCATCAACAGGGGTGGCACTGAAGCTTTCTTT. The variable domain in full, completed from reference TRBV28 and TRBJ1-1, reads DVKVTQSSRYLVKRTGEKVFLECVQDMDHENMFWYRQDPGLGLRLIYFSYDVKMKEKGDIPEGYSVSREKKERFSLILESASTNQTSMYLCAIINRGGTEAFFGQGTRLTVV.

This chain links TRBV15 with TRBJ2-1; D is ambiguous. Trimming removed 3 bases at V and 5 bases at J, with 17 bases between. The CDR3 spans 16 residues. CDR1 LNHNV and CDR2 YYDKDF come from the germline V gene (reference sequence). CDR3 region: CATSRTPERRHNEQFF. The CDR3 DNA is TGTGCCACCAGCAGGACACCCGAACGCAGGCACAATGAGCAGTTCTTC.